The 4 T cell receptor beta chains reported below all come from one sample, sequenced in a study of T cell responses to AZD1222 COVID-19 vaccine. Sequencing was performed with immunoSEQ multiplex PCR; in TCRdb, only in-frame clones are kept and a portion is missing. The sample consists of tens of thousands of clones, approximately 86% of them appearing once. The material sequenced was peripheral blood, taken 28 days after the second AZD1222 dose. The receptors derive from an adult who received the AZD1222 COVID-19 vaccine.

The gene calls are TRBV6-5 and TRBJ1-2, with D possibly being TRBD1 (5 bases). The ends were cut back, 2 bases at V and 6 bases at J, with 13 bases in the middle. CDR1 is MNHEY and CDR2 is SVGAGI in the germline V gene. This CDR3 contains 14 residues. The CDR3, as DNA: TGTGCCAGCAGTTACCGGTCAGGGAATGATGGCTACACCTTC. This encodes CASSYRSGNDGYTF.

The V call is TRBV5-6, the J call TRBJ1-6; no firm D call. V lost 4 bases and J lost 0, with 17 bases in between. The CDR3 has 18 amino acids. CDR1 SGHDT and CDR2 YYEEEE come from the germline V gene. CDR3 DNA: TGTGCCAGCAGCGGGCTCTTTACAGCCAGCTCCTATAATTCACCCCTCCACTTT. It translates to CASSGLFTASSYNSPLHF.

This chain connects TRBV5-1 to TRBJ2-3; 15 bases are shared with TRBD2. This CDR3 has 16 amino acids. Germline CDR1 and CDR2: SGHRS and YFSETQ. The V segment lost 4 bases and the J segment 4 bases; nucleotides outside the gene matches: 4. CDR3 protein: CASSRTSGRGADTQYF. The CDR3 DNA reads as TGCGCCAGCAGCCGGACTAGCGGGAGGGGGGCAGATACGCAGTATTTT.

The rearrangement uses TRBV19 and TRBJ2-3, with D possibly being TRBD2 (5 bases). The CDR3 spans 14 residues. CDR1 and CDR2 (germline): LNHDA, SQIVND (reference sequence). Trimming shortened V by 5 bases and J by 6 bases, and 15 bases separated the two germline ends. CDR3 DNA sequence: TGTGCCAGTAGTCTGGACTTTTTCCGGGATACGCAGTATTTT. Encoded protein: CASSLDFFRDTQYF.